The rows below give T cell receptor beta chains drawn from one sample of a study of cytomegalovirus exposure and HLA in healthy donors. Sequencing was performed with immunoSEQ multiplex PCR; in TCRdb, only in-frame clones are kept and a portion is missing. The sample has under 200,000 clones, approximately 70% seen once; the top ten hold less than 3.5%. Sample: PBMCs. These receptors came from a woman between 35 and 50 years old in good health and CMV-seropositive. Each CDR3 is given with its conserved first and last residue. The D gene is left open where the match is weak. Size is omitted from some rows. Given values are once, few, many or a class for expanded clones.

CDR3 protein: CASKDPGYGGAFF
CDR3 DNA: TGTGCCAGCAAGGACCCGGGGTACGGTGGAGCTTTCTTT
clone size: NA
J gene: TRBJ1-1
D gene: NA
V gene: TRBV28

CDR3 protein: CALPPGDPNTGELFF
CDR3 DNA: TGTGCCCTACCCCCAGGGGACCCCAACACCGGGGAGCTGTTTTTT
clone size: NA
J gene: TRBJ2-2
D gene: NA
V gene: TRBV5-6

CDR3 protein: CASSLDRNSPLHF
CDR3 DNA: TGCGCCAGCAGCTTGGACAGGAATTCACCCCTCCACTTT
clone size: NA
J gene: TRBJ1-6
D gene: NA
V gene: TRBV5-1

CDR3 protein: CASSLALTRGEKLFF
CDR3 DNA: TGTGCCAGCAGCTTAGCCCTGACTAGGGGCGAAAAACTGTTTTTT
clone size: NA
J gene: TRBJ1-4
D gene: NA
V gene: TRBV7-2

CDR3 protein: CASSTGQEWDTIYF
CDR3 DNA: TGTGCCAGTAGTACCGGACAGGAATGGGACACCATATATTTT
clone size: NA
J gene: TRBJ1-3
D gene: TRBD1
V gene: TRBV19

CDR3 protein: CASSPNPLRQNSNQPQHF
CDR3 DNA: TGCGCCAGCAGCCCAAACCCCCTTAGACAGAATAGCAATCAGCCCCAGCATTTT
clone size: once
J gene: TRBJ1-5
D gene: NA
V gene: TRBV4-1

CDR3 protein: CASSPLSGTAGNTIYF
CDR3 DNA: TGCGCCAGCAGCCCGTTGTCCGGGACAGCTGGAAACACCATATATTTT
clone size: NA
J gene: TRBJ1-3
D gene: TRBD1
V gene: TRBV5-1

CDR3 protein: CASSRDRGNTIYF
CDR3 DNA: TGTGCCAGCAGCCGGGACAGGGGAAACACCATATATTTT
clone size: few
J gene: TRBJ1-3
D gene: TRBD1
V gene: TRBV2

CDR3 protein: CASRLGSHGYTF
CDR3 DNA: TGTGCCAGTCGATTGGGCAGCCATGGCTACACCTTC
clone size: NA
J gene: TRBJ1-2
D gene: NA
V gene: TRBV19

CDR3 protein: CASSREAGTTYEQYF
CDR3 DNA: TGTGCCAGCAGCCGGGAGGCAGGGACGACCTACGAGCAGTACTTC
clone size: once
J gene: TRBJ2-7
D gene: TRBD2
V gene: TRBV11-2

CDR3 protein: CASSLEGGKQPQHF
CDR3 DNA: TGCGCCAGCAGCTTGGAAGGGGGTAAGCAGCCCCAGCATTTT
clone size: NA
J gene: TRBJ1-5
D gene: NA
V gene: TRBV5-1

CDR3 protein: CASSEGGVVVDEAFF
CDR3 DNA: TGTGCCAGCAGCGAAGGGGGGGTGGTTGTCGATGAAGCTTTCTTT
clone size: NA
J gene: TRBJ1-1
D gene: NA
V gene: TRBV9

CDR3 protein: CASRVSGVNTGELFF
CDR3 DNA: TGTGCCAGCAGGGTTAGCGGAGTGAACACCGGGGAGCTGTTTTTT
clone size: NA
J gene: TRBJ2-2
D gene: NA
V gene: TRBV2

CDR3 protein: CASSPGTSGMAEQFF
CDR3 DNA: TGTGCCAGCAGCCCAGGGACTAGCGGGATGGCTGAGCAGTTCTTC
clone size: NA
J gene: TRBJ2-1
D gene: TRBD2
V gene: TRBV13

CDR3 protein: CASSPGTGSNYGYTF
CDR3 DNA: TGTGCCAGCTCACCCGGGACAGGGTCTAACTATGGCTACACCTTC
clone size: few
J gene: TRBJ1-2
D gene: TRBD1
V gene: TRBV18

CDR3 protein: CASSTGQGHTGELFF
CDR3 DNA: TGTGCCAGTAGTACGGGACAGGGCCACACCGGGGAGCTGTTTTTT
clone size: NA
J gene: TRBJ2-2
D gene: TRBD1
V gene: TRBV19

CDR3 protein: CASGARGYTF
CDR3 DNA: TGCGCCAGCGGGGCTCGGGGCTACACCTTC
clone size: NA
J gene: TRBJ1-2
D gene: NA
V gene: TRBV10-1

CDR3 protein: CASSSSQGAPYGYTF
CDR3 DNA: TGTGCCAGCAGCTCCTCACAGGGGGCCCCCTATGGCTACACCTTC
clone size: once
J gene: TRBJ1-2
D gene: TRBD1
V gene: TRBV7-9

CDR3 protein: CASSQQGAENTEAFF
CDR3 DNA: TGTGCCAGCAGCCAACAGGGGGCAGAGAACACTGAAGCTTTCTTT
clone size: NA
J gene: TRBJ1-1
D gene: TRBD1
V gene: TRBV6-1

CDR3 protein: CASSQAMVAGGPNEQYF
CDR3 DNA: TGTGCCAGCAGCCAAGCGATGGTAGCGGGGGGGCCCAACGAGCAGTACTTC
clone size: NA
J gene: TRBJ2-7
D gene: TRBD2
V gene: TRBV4-2

CDR3 protein: CASKTGTGPRYEQYF
CDR3 DNA: TGCGCCAGCAAAACAGGGACAGGCCCCCGATACGAGCAGTACTTC
clone size: NA
J gene: TRBJ2-7
D gene: TRBD1
V gene: TRBV10-1

CDR3 protein: CASSLDRDYGYTF
CDR3 DNA: TGTGCCAGCAGCCTCGACAGGGACTATGGCTACACCTTC
clone size: few
J gene: TRBJ1-2
D gene: TRBD1
V gene: TRBV11-2

CDR3 protein: CASSEPFDPGGQEPQHF
CDR3 DNA: TGTGCCAGCAGTGAACCTTTTGACCCGGGGGGCCAGGAGCCCCAGCATTTT
clone size: NA
J gene: TRBJ1-5
D gene: NA
V gene: TRBV6-1

CDR3 protein: CASSIDTGGPSRDTQYF
CDR3 DNA: TGTGCCAGTAGTATAGACACGGGAGGGCCCTCTCGGGATACGCAGTATTTT
clone size: once
J gene: TRBJ2-3
D gene: TRBD2
V gene: TRBV19

CDR3 protein: CASSLLSDRPTDTQYF
CDR3 DNA: TGTGCCAGCAGCTTATTATCCGACAGGCCGACAGATACGCAGTATTTT
clone size: NA
J gene: TRBJ2-3
D gene: NA
V gene: TRBV7-9

CDR3 protein: CASTVGLAGGTGELFF
CDR3 DNA: TGTGCCAGCACCGTCGGACTAGCGGGAGGCACCGGGGAGCTGTTTTTT
clone size: NA
J gene: TRBJ2-2
D gene: TRBD2
V gene: TRBV5-5

CDR3 protein: CASWRDSGNTIYF
CDR3 DNA: TGTGCCAGCTGGCGGGACTCTGGAAACACCATATATTTT
clone size: NA
J gene: TRBJ1-3
D gene: NA
V gene: TRBV6-5

CDR3 protein: CASRPEGAPAEETQYF
CDR3 DNA: TGTGCCAGCAGACCTGAGGGGGCACCAGCCGAGGAGACCCAGTACTTC
clone size: NA
J gene: TRBJ2-5
D gene: TRBD1
V gene: TRBV27

CDR3 protein: CAIRPTGTGGAALGYTF
CDR3 DNA: TGTGCCATCAGACCGACCGGGACAGGGGGCGCCGCCCTCGGCTACACCTTC
clone size: NA
J gene: TRBJ1-2
D gene: TRBD1
V gene: TRBV10-3

CDR3 protein: CASSRGQGNNQPQHF
CDR3 DNA: TGTGCCAGCTCACGCGGACAGGGTAACAATCAGCCCCAGCATTTT
clone size: NA
J gene: TRBJ1-5
D gene: TRBD1
V gene: TRBV18

CDR3 protein: CASSPIVYNEQFF
CDR3 DNA: TGTGCCAGTAGTCCTATCGTCTACAATGAGCAGTTCTTC
clone size: once
J gene: TRBJ2-1
D gene: NA
V gene: TRBV19

CDR3 protein: CASSMGLAGSSSTDTQYF
CDR3 DNA: TGTGCCAGTAGTATGGGACTAGCGGGGTCCTCTAGCACAGATACGCAGTATTTT
clone size: NA
J gene: TRBJ2-3
D gene: TRBD2
V gene: TRBV19

CDR3 protein: CASSDSMAGKRGYTF
CDR3 DNA: TGTGCCAGCAGTGACTCGATGGCGGGGAAGCGAGGCTACACCTTC
clone size: once
J gene: TRBJ1-2
D gene: NA
V gene: TRBV6-4

CDR3 protein: CASSYSPSDTGELFF
CDR3 DNA: TGTGCCAGCAGCTACAGTCCCTCCGACACCGGGGAGCTGTTTTTT
clone size: NA
J gene: TRBJ2-2
D gene: NA
V gene: TRBV9

CDR3 protein: CATSRGGGQETQYF
CDR3 DNA: TGTGCCACCTCCCGCGGGGGGGGCCAAGAGACCCAGTACTTC
clone size: NA
J gene: TRBJ2-5
D gene: TRBD2
V gene: TRBV28

CDR3 protein: CASSVAGLAGTDTQYF
CDR3 DNA: TGTGCCAGCAGCGTAGCGGGACTAGCGGGCACAGATACGCAGTATTTT
clone size: NA
J gene: TRBJ2-3
D gene: TRBD2
V gene: TRBV9

CDR3 protein: CASSLYAGSTDTQYF
CDR3 DNA: TGCGCCAGCAGCTTGTACGCCGGGAGCACAGATACGCAGTATTTT
clone size: NA
J gene: TRBJ2-3
D gene: NA
V gene: TRBV5-1

CDR3 protein: CASVMNRERNIEGTDTQYF
CDR3 DNA: TGTGCTAGTGTCATGAACAGGGAGAGGAACATTGAGGGCACAGATACGCAGTATTTT
clone size: few
J gene: TRBJ2-3
D gene: NA
V gene: TRBV12-5

CDR3 protein: CASSFRDRHWEQYF
CDR3 DNA: TGTGCCAGCAGTTTCCGGGACAGGCATTGGGAGCAGTACTTC
clone size: few
J gene: TRBJ2-7
D gene: TRBD1
V gene: TRBV6-6

CDR3 protein: CASSPGTASTYGYTF
CDR3 DNA: TGTGCCAGCAGCCCCGGGACAGCCAGTACCTATGGCTACACCTTC
clone size: few
J gene: TRBJ1-2
D gene: TRBD1
V gene: TRBV7-9

CDR3 protein: CASSLGGTDTQYF
CDR3 DNA: TGTGCCAGCAGCTTAGGAGGAACAGATACGCAGTATTTT
clone size: NA
J gene: TRBJ2-3
D gene: NA
V gene: TRBV7-2

CDR3 protein: CASSQDKRQGETQYF
CDR3 DNA: TGCGCCAGCAGCCAAGATAAACGACAGGGGGAGACCCAGTACTTC
clone size: once
J gene: TRBJ2-5
D gene: TRBD1
V gene: TRBV4-3

CDR3 protein: CASNDRGQQPQHF
CDR3 DNA: TGTGCCAGCAACGACAGGGGGCAACAGCCCCAGCATTTT
clone size: few
J gene: TRBJ1-5
D gene: TRBD1
V gene: TRBV7-2

CDR3 protein: CASTSGQGNQPQHF
CDR3 DNA: TGTGCCAGCACCTCGGGACAGGGCAATCAGCCCCAGCATTTT
clone size: NA
J gene: TRBJ1-5
D gene: TRBD1
V gene: TRBV28

CDR3 protein: CASSQDYIGYNSPLNF
CDR3 DNA: TGCGCCAGCAGCCAGGACTACATCGGGTATAATTCACCCCTCAACTTT
clone size: once
J gene: TRBJ1-6
D gene: NA
V gene: TRBV4-3

CDR3 protein: CASSFVADLYNEQFF
CDR3 DNA: TGTGCCAGCAGCTTCGTAGCGGACCTGTACAATGAGCAGTTCTTC
clone size: NA
J gene: TRBJ2-1
D gene: NA
V gene: TRBV5-6

CDR3 protein: CASKRQQGTGELFF
CDR3 DNA: TGTGCCAGTAAAAGACAGCAGGGCACCGGGGAGCTGTTTTTT
clone size: few
J gene: TRBJ2-2
D gene: NA
V gene: TRBV19

CDR3 protein: CSVAASYNEQFF
CDR3 DNA: TGCAGCGTTGCCGCTAGCTACAATGAGCAGTTCTTC
clone size: NA
J gene: TRBJ2-1
D gene: NA
V gene: TRBV29-1

CDR3 protein: CASSLNRDNEQFF
CDR3 DNA: TGTGCCAGCAGCTTAAACAGGGACAATGAGCAGTTCTTC
clone size: NA
J gene: TRBJ2-1
D gene: NA
V gene: TRBV7-3

CDR3 protein: CASSLGTSGRAFQETQYF
CDR3 DNA: TGCGCCAGCAGCTTGGGGACTAGCGGGAGGGCCTTCCAAGAGACCCAGTACTTC
clone size: NA
J gene: TRBJ2-5
D gene: TRBD2
V gene: TRBV5-1

CDR3 protein: CASSSTAASGGYEQYF
CDR3 DNA: TGTGCCAGCAGTTCCACCGCGGCTAGCGGGGGCTACGAGCAGTACTTC
clone size: NA
J gene: TRBJ2-7
D gene: TRBD2
V gene: TRBV28

CDR3 protein: CASSLESSGHPYQETQYF
CDR3 DNA: TGTGCCAGCAGCTTAGAGTCTAGCGGACATCCGTACCAAGAGACCCAGTACTTC
clone size: NA
J gene: TRBJ2-5
D gene: TRBD2
V gene: TRBV7-2

CDR3 protein: CASSSTGTGLYGYTF
CDR3 DNA: TGTGCCAGCAGCTCCACTGGGACAGGGCTTTATGGCTACACCTTC
clone size: NA
J gene: TRBJ1-2
D gene: TRBD1
V gene: TRBV11-2